The 15 T cell receptor beta chains below come from one sample, sequenced in a study of blood T cells in healthy people across ages. Through a sample-barcoded 5' primer and a J-beta primer mix, a second PCR was run for roughly 6 to 11 cycles. MiXCR, applied by TCRdb to the 5' RACE reads, yields one record per CDR3 protein. This sample carries approximately 800,000 distinct CDR3 sequences, around 24% of them seen once, and the ten largest clones take approximately 2.9%. Another study also made use of these data, one on T cells of mothers and their children.

The sample taken for sequencing was blood. Source of these receptors: a boy aged 5 to 17 in good health.

The V and J genes are TRBV29-1 and TRBJ2-7; tentative D call: TRBD1 (6 bases). V dropped 5 bases and J dropped 0 bases, with 11 bases sitting between them. CDR1 and CDR2 from the germline V gene are SQVTM and ANQGSEA. The CDR3 length is 13 residues. The DNA for the CDR3 is TGCAGCGTTATTTTGGGGGCCTCCTACGAGCAGTACTTC. Its translation is CSVILGASYEQYF.

This clonotype showed up just a few times. The chain uses TRBV27 and TRBJ2-5; the match to TRBD2 covers 8 bases. CDR3 length equals 16 residues. V dropped 4 bases and J dropped 2; count of bases not matched to a gene: 9. The germline V gene has CDR1 MNHEY and CDR2 SMNVEV (reference sequence). Here the CDR3 reads CASSSPRTSGQETQYF. The DNA for the CDR3 is TGTGCCAGCAGTTCCCCCCGCACTAGCGGACAAGAGACCCAGTACTTC.

Only a few counts were recorded for this clonotype. The chain combines TRBV20-1 with TRBJ2-1; 9 bases fit TRBD1. This CDR3 is 15 amino acids long. Germline V gives CDR1 DFQATT, CDR2 SNEGSKA (reference sequence). V shed 6 bases and J 4 bases; nucleotides not matched to a gene: 10. CDR3 protein: CSARPGQGPYNEQFF. CDR3 DNA: TGCAGTGCCCGACCCGGACAGGGGCCATACAATGAGCAGTTCTTC.

This rearrangement joins TRBV11-2 to TRBJ1-6; tentative D call: TRBD1 (6 bases). Trimming cost V 5 bases and J 9 bases, with 14 bases left between them. This CDR3 is 14 amino acids long. From germline, CDR1 is SGHAT and CDR2 FQNNGV. CDR3 region: CASSQQGGGSPLHF. In DNA, the CDR3 is TGTGCCAGCAGCCAACAGGGAGGGGGTTCACCCCTCCACTTT.

The V and J genes are TRBV7-2 and TRBJ2-5; TRBD2 agrees at 7 bases. CDR1 and CDR2 from the germline V gene are SGHTA and FQGNSA. Trimming cost V 8 bases and J 1 base; bases outside gene matches: 7. The CDR3 is 14 residues long. CDR3 bases: TGTGCCAGCTCGAGGGCTAGCGGCCAAGAGACCCAGTACTTC. Its protein is CASSRASGQETQYF.

The chain uses TRBV6-5 and TRBJ2-3; D remains ambiguous. This CDR3 has 13 residues. Trimming removed 4 bases at V and 2 bases at J, with 7 bases between. Germline values: CDR1 MNHEY, CDR2 SVGAGI. CDR3 nucleotides: TGTGCCAGCAGTTTGGTGGTCACAGATACGCAGTATTTT. It encodes CASSLVVTDTQYF.

The chain links TRBV5-1 to TRBJ2-5, with TRBD2 matching over 7 bases. J gave up 4 bases and V 2 bases, and 5 bases lay outside the gene matches. The CDR3 loop spans 14 amino acids. The germline V gene has CDR1 SGHRS and CDR2 YFSETQ. The CDR3 nucleotides read TGCGCCAGCAGCTTAACGGCTAGCGGAGAGACCCAGTACTTC. It encodes CASSLTASGETQYF. The full variable domain, with the rest looked up from reference TRBV5-1 and TRBJ2-5, is KAGVTQTPRYLIKTRGQQVTLSCSPISGHRSVSWYQQTPGQGLQFLFEYFSETQRNKGNFPGRFSGRQFSNSRSEMNVSTLELGDSALYLCASSLTASGETQYFGPGTRLLVL.

The chain joins TRBV28 to TRBJ2-5, with 8 bases identical to TRBD1. This CDR3 spans 14 amino acids. Germline values: CDR1 MDHEN, CDR2 SYDVKM. The J segment lost 5 bases and the V segment lost 3 bases, leaving 5 bases of the junction unmatched. The CDR3 loop is CASSFQGAAETQYF. Here the CDR3 DNA reads TGTGCCAGCAGTTTTCAGGGGGCCGCGGAGACCCAGTACTTC.

This clonotype has more than one count but fewer than ten. The chain is built from TRBV20-1 and TRBJ2-3, with D maybe TRBD1 (5 bases). Germline V CDR1 and CDR2: DFQATT, SNEGSKA (reference sequence). This CDR3 spans 15 amino acids. With 5 bases removed from V and 2 bases from J, the gap between germline ends came to 17 bases. The CDR3 nucleotides are TGCAGTGCTTATACTGACAGTCCGCACACAGATACGCAGTATTTT. It codes for CSAYTDSPHTDTQYF.

The V gene is TRBV20-1, the J gene TRBJ2-5; the match to TRBD2 covers 8 bases. The J call is doubtful: the DNA matches TRBJ2-1 better. The germline V gene encodes CDR1 DFQATT and CDR2 SNEGSKA (reference sequence). The CDR3 is 13 residues long. CDR3: CSVLAGRLDEQFF. In DNA form, the CDR3 reads TGCAGTGTCCTAGCGGGTCGGTTGGATGAGCAGTTCTTC.

This clonotype was counted a single time. The chain has TRBV7-2 and TRBJ2-1; 12 bases line up with TRBD2. Trimming cost V 4 bases and J 10 bases; bases outside gene matches: 8. The V gene's germline CDR1 is SGHTA and CDR2 FQGNSA. CDR3 length: 15 residues. This CDR3 reads CASSSTSGSKGEQFF. CDR3 nucleotide sequence: TGTGCCAGCAGCTCGACTAGCGGGAGTAAAGGAGAGCAGTTCTTC.

The V and J genes are TRBV9 and TRBJ2-7; D remains unclear. Germline V lookup: CDR1 SGDLS, CDR2 YYNGEE. Deletions cut 1 base from V and 2 bases from J, with 10 bases between. CDR3 length: 14 amino acids. CDR3 residues: CASSVRFEAYEQYF. DNA for the CDR3: TGTGCCAGCAGCGTACGTTTCGAGGCCTACGAGCAGTACTTC.

This clonotype was detected once. The chain has TRBV6-1 and TRBJ1-1; D call uncertain. The ends were cut back, 6 bases at V and 5 bases at J, with 13 bases in the middle. The CDR3 has 13 residues. Germline V gene data show CDR1 as MNHNS and CDR2 as SASEGT. The CDR3 coding sequence is TGTGCCAGCAGCCTCTCCCCGGCGACTGAAGCTTTCTTT. Amino acids: CASSLSPATEAFF.

The V gene is TRBV9, the J gene TRBJ2-1; 8 bases agree with TRBD2. The CDR3 contains 16 residues. Germline V gives CDR1 SGDLS, CDR2 YYNGEE. The junction had 6 bases not matched to a gene; V was cut back by 0 bases and J by 4 bases. The CDR3 bases are TGTGCCAGCAGCGTAGAAAGTAGCGGGGTATACAATGAGCAGTTCTTC. Translating gives CASSVESSGVYNEQFF.

The rearrangement joins TRBV30 to TRBJ2-5, with unresolved D. The V and J ends lost 5 bases and 4 bases respectively, with 5 bases between them. Germline loops: CDR1 GTSNPN, CDR2 SVGIG (reference sequence). CDR3 length equals 10 residues. CDR3 sequence (DNA): TGTGCCTGGGGCCGAGAGACCCAGTACTTC. It yields the protein CAWGRETQYF. Using reference TRBV30 and TRBJ2-5 for the parts outside the CDR3, the full variable domain is SQTIHQWPATLVQPVGSPLSLECTVEGTSNPNLYWYRQAAGRGLQLLFYSVGIGQISSEVPQNLSASRPQDRQFILSSKKLLLSDSGFYLCAWGRETQYFGPGTRLLVL.